This paragraph covers one T cell receptor (beta chain) sequence. As yet, its antigen is unknown. These data belong to a study of blood T cells in healthy people across ages. Study-level background: Researchers report that template switching captured about one barcoded beta molecule per two T cells. Whole-study findings and limits: Estimates drawn from one million T cells were deemed to understate diversity.

From germline, CDR1 is SGDLS and CDR2 YYNGEE. CDR3 length equals 15 residues. V shed 3 bases and J shed 0 bases, with 13 bases lying between them. Through a sample-barcoded 5' primer and a J-beta primer mix, a second PCR was run for 7 to 11 cycles. Every individual sample yielded 2.5 million or more paired-end reads (each containing CDR3). MiXCR was run by TCRdb on the 5' RACE reads, yielding one entry per CDR3 protein. The data contain about 780,000 distinct CDR3 sequences, about half of them singletons. Per-sample yields of isolated PBMCs were at least 6 million. Sequences were obtained from blood. This TCR was recovered from a man at least 80 years old in good health. The chain carries TRBV9 and TRBJ2-7, with D possibly matching TRBD2 (6 bases). The CDR3 protein is CASSAGGDGSYEQYF. CDR3 nucleotides: TGTGCCAGCAGCGCCGGGGGAGACGGCTCCTACGAGCAGTACTTC.